The rows below give T cell receptor beta chains drawn from one sample of a study of cytomegalovirus exposure and HLA in healthy donors. Measured with immunoSEQ multiplex PCR; TCRdb has only the in-frame clones, and not every one. Counted here are 140,000 or so clones, over 80% occurring once; the ten biggest clones make up 3.5% to 5.5%. The sequenced material came from PBMCs. All receptors come from a man aged 18 to 30 in good health and CMV-seropositive. The CDR3 runs from the conserved cysteine through the conserved F or W. Each record gives: clone size, V gene, D gene, J gene, CDR3 DNA, CDR3 protein. The D gene is left open where the match is weak. Clone size is given for some rows only: seen once, a few or many times, or a class if the clone is expanded.

size: NA; V: TRBV4-1; D: NA; J: TRBJ1-2; DNA: TGCGCCAGCAGCCAAGCCCCGGACGCGGACTTGAACTATGGCTACACCTTC; CDR3: CASSQAPDADLNYGYTF
size: NA; V: TRBV2; D: NA; J: TRBJ1-5; DNA: TGTGCCAGCATGAGGACTGGGATCGAAAGCAATCAGCCCCAGCATTTT; CDR3: CASMRTGIESNQPQHF
size: NA; V: TRBV7-9; D: TRBD1; J: TRBJ1-2; DNA: TGTGCCAGCAGCTTTGGCCAGGGGGACTATGGCTACACCTTC; CDR3: CASSFGQGDYGYTF
size: NA; V: TRBV6-1; D: NA; J: TRBJ1-6; DNA: TGTGCCACCCCGGGGACTACAGGGTATAATTCACCCCTCCACTTT; CDR3: CATPGTTGYNSPLHF
size: NA; V: TRBV19; D: NA; J: TRBJ1-2; DNA: TGTGCCAGTAGTATAGTCGGGGGTGGCTACACCTTC; CDR3: CASSIVGGGYTF
size: once; V: TRBV7-8; D: TRBD1; J: TRBJ2-7; DNA: TGTGCCAGCAGCTTAGCGGTTACAGGGGGCAATGGGCAGTACTTC; CDR3: CASSLAVTGGNGQYF
size: NA; V: TRBV9; D: NA; J: TRBJ1-6; DNA: TGTGCCAGCACCCCCGAGGTCGATAATTCACCCCTCCACTTT; CDR3: CASTPEVDNSPLHF
size: NA; V: TRBV6-4; D: TRBD1; J: TRBJ2-2; DNA: TGTGCCAGCAGTGAAAGAACAGGGGGCGTGTTGAGCGGGGAGCTGTTTTTT; CDR3: CASSERTGGVLSGELFF
size: NA; V: TRBV2; D: TRBD1; J: TRBJ2-5; DNA: TGTGCCAGCAGCGGGACAGGTGGAGAGACCCAGTACTTC; CDR3: CASSGTGGETQYF
size: once; V: TRBV30; D: NA; J: TRBJ2-5; DNA: TGTGCCTGGACTCAGGGACTGGCATACCAAGAGACCCAGTACTTC; CDR3: CAWTQGLAYQETQYF
size: NA; V: TRBV5-1; D: TRBD1; J: TRBJ1-2; DNA: TGCGCCAGCCGCGGGGACAGCCAAGGATACACCTTC; CDR3: CASRGDSQGYTF
size: NA; V: TRBV11-3; D: NA; J: TRBJ2-2; DNA: TGTGCCAGCAGCTTATCTCTTAGCACCGGGGAGCTGTTTTTT; CDR3: CASSLSLSTGELFF
size: NA; V: TRBV5-1; D: TRBD2; J: TRBJ2-1; DNA: TGCGCCAGCAGCCCGACGGGGGGACTAGCTCACAATGAGCAGTTCTTC; CDR3: CASSPTGGLAHNEQFF
size: NA; V: TRBV2; D: NA; J: TRBJ1-5; DNA: TGTGCCAGCAGTGATCAGCCTCAGGGAGGAGATCAGCCCCAGCATTTT; CDR3: CASSDQPQGGDQPQHF
size: NA; V: TRBV4-1; D: NA; J: TRBJ1-2; DNA: TGCGCCAGCAGCCAAGAGGGGGCGGTAAATCGGGCTGGCTACACCTTC; CDR3: CASSQEGAVNRAGYTF
size: once; V: TRBV4-1; D: NA; J: TRBJ2-1; DNA: TGCGCCAGCAGCCAAGAGCCTAGCTCCTACAATGAGCAGTTCTTC; CDR3: CASSQEPSSYNEQFF
size: NA; V: TRBV5-6; D: NA; J: TRBJ2-7; DNA: TGTGCCAGCAGCTTGGAGTCTTCCCGCGCCGACGAGCAGTACTTC; CDR3: CASSLESSRADEQYF
size: few; V: TRBV7-9; D: TRBD1; J: TRBJ2-2; DNA: TGTGCCAGCAGCTCGGGACAGGGCTACACCGGGGAGCTGTTTTTT; CDR3: CASSSGQGYTGELFF
size: NA; V: TRBV20-1; D: NA; J: TRBJ1-1; DNA: TGCAGTGCTAGAGAATCTACTGAAGCTTTCTTT; CDR3: CSARESTEAFF
size: NA; V: TRBV5-1; D: TRBD1; J: TRBJ2-7; DNA: TGCGCCAGCAGTTGGGGACAGGGGGCGTACGAGCAGTACTTC; CDR3: CASSWGQGAYEQYF
size: few; V: TRBV28; D: NA; J: TRBJ1-5; DNA: TGTGCCAGCACGAAGAGGGATCAGCCCCAGCATTTT; CDR3: CASTKRDQPQHF
size: NA; V: TRBV28; D: TRBD2; J: TRBJ2-1; DNA: TGTGCCAGCAGTTTACCCCCTCTACTAGCGGGGGGACGGACCAATGAGCAGTTCTTC; CDR3: CASSLPPLLAGGRTNEQFF
size: NA; V: TRBV28; D: NA; J: TRBJ1-1; DNA: TGTGCCAGCAGTACCCTACAGGCGAACACTGAAGCTTTCTTT; CDR3: CASSTLQANTEAFF
size: NA; V: TRBV18; D: NA; J: TRBJ2-7; DNA: TGTGCCAGCTCACCACGAGGAGACTCCGAGCAGTACTTC; CDR3: CASSPRGDSEQYF
size: NA; V: TRBV4-2; D: NA; J: TRBJ1-2; DNA: TGTGCCAGCAGCCAAGCGAACGCAGGGAATGGCTACACCTTC; CDR3: CASSQANAGNGYTF
size: NA; V: TRBV14; D: NA; J: TRBJ2-7; DNA: TGTGCCAGCAGCCAAGTTCACGGGGACGAGCAGTACTTC; CDR3: CASSQVHGDEQYF
size: NA; V: TRBV19; D: TRBD2; J: TRBJ2-3; DNA: TGTGCCAGTAGTATTCCCTCATCGATTAGCGGGTTCTACCCTAGCACAGATACGCAGTATTTT; CDR3: CASSIPSSISGFYPSTDTQYF
size: few; V: TRBV30; D: NA; J: TRBJ1-1; DNA: TGTGCCTGGAATGAGGTGAACACTGAAGCTTTCTTT; CDR3: CAWNEVNTEAFF
size: NA; V: TRBV6-6; D: NA; J: TRBJ1-1; DNA: TGTGCCAGCAGTCCCGGGTCCCTTAGCACTGAAGCTTTCTTT; CDR3: CASSPGSLSTEAFF
size: once; V: TRBV28; D: NA; J: TRBJ1-1; DNA: TGTGCCAGCATCTGGGCGGGGGCCACTGAAGCTTTCTTT; CDR3: CASIWAGATEAFF
size: NA; V: TRBV15; D: TRBD1; J: TRBJ1-1; DNA: TGTGCCACCAGCAGAGCCCAGGGGGGATTTACTGAAGCTTTCTTT; CDR3: CATSRAQGGFTEAFF